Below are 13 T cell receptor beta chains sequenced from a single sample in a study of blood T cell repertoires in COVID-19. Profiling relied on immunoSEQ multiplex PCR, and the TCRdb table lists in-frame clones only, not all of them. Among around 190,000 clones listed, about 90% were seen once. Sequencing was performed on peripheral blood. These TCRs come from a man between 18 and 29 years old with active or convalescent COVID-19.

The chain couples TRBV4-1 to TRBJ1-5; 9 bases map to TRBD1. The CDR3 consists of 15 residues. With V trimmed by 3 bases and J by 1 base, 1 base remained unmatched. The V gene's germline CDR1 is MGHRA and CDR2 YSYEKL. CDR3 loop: CASSQDRGSNQPQHF. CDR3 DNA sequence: TGCGCCAGCAGCCAGGACAGGGGAAGCAATCAGCCCCAGCATTTT.

The CDR3 region is CASSREGGTEAFF. CDR3 coding DNA: TGTGCCAGCAGCCGTGAGGGGGGGACTGAAGCTTTCTTT. The J gene is TRBJ1-1, the V gene TRBV5-4; a weak D match, TRBD1 (6 bases). CDR1 and CDR2 (germline): SGHNT, YYREEE (reference sequence). V lost 4 bases, J lost 5 bases, and 12 bases lay in between. The length of the CDR3 is 13 residues.

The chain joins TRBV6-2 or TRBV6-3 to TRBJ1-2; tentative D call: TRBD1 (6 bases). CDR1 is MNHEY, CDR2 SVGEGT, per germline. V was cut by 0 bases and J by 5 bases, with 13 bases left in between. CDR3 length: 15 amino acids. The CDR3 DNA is TGTGCCAGCAGTTACTCACGGACAGCGTCTTATGGCTACACCTTC. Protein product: CASSYSRTASYGYTF.

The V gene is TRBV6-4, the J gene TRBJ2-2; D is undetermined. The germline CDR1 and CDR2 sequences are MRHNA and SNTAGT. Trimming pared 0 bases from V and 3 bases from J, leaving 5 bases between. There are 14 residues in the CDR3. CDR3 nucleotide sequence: TGTGCCAGCAGTGACTCGGCGGACACCGGGGAGCTGTTTTTT. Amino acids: CASSDSADTGELFF.

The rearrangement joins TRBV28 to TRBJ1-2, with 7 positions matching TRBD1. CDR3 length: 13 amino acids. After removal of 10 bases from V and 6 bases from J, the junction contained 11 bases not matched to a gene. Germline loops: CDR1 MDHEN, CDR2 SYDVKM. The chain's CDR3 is CATQDRIIDGYTF. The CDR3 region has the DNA TGTGCCACCCAGGACAGGATTATCGATGGCTACACCTTC.

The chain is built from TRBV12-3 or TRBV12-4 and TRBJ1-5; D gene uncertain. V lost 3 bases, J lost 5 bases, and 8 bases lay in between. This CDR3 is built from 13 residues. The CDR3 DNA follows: TGTGCCAGCAGTTTGCTCGGAGATCAGCCCCAGCATTTT. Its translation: CASSLLGDQPQHF.

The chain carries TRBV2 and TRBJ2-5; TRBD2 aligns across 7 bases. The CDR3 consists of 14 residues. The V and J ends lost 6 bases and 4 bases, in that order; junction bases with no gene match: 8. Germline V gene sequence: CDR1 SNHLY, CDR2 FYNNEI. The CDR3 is CASSQLASTETQYF. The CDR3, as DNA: TGTGCCAGCAGCCAACTAGCGTCCACAGAGACCCAGTACTTC.

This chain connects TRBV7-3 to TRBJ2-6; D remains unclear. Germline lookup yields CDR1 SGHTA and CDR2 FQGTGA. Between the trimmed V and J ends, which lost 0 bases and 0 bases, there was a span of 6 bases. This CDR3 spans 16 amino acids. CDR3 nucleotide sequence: TGTGCCAGCAGCTTAACTGGGCCCTCTGGGGCCAACGTCCTGACTTTC. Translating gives CASSLTGPSGANVLTF.

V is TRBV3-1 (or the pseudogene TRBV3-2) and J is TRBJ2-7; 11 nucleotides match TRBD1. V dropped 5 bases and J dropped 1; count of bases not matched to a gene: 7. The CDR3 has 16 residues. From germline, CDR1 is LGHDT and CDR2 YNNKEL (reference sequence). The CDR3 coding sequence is TGTGCCAGCAGCGCGCGGGACAGGGGGAATTCCTACGAGCAGTACTTC. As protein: CASSARDRGNSYEQYF.

DNA for the CDR3: TGTGCCAGCAGTGAGGGTTCGGGACAGGGGGTGAATGAGCAGTTCTTC. Its translation is CASSEGSGQGVNEQFF. This chain joins TRBV6-1 and TRBJ2-1; TRBD1 matches 11 bases. Trimming at V came to 3 bases and at J to 7 bases, leaving 8 bases not matched to a gene. Germline V gene lookup returns CDR1 MNHNS and CDR2 SASEGT. This CDR3 is 16 amino acids long.

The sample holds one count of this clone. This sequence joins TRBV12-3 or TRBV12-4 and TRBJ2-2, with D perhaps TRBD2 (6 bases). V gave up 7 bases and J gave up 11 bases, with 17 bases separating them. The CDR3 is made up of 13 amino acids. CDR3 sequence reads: CASTKGLSLELFF. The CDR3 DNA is TGTGCCAGCACCAAGGGACTTTCCTTAGAGCTGTTTTTT.

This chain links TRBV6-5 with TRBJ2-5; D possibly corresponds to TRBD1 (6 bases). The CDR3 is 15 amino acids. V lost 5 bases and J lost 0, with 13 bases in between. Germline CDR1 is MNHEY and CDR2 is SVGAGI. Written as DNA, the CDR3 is TGTGCCAGCAGTACCCGACAGGCCAACCAAGAGACCCAGTACTTC. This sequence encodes CASSTRQANQETQYF.

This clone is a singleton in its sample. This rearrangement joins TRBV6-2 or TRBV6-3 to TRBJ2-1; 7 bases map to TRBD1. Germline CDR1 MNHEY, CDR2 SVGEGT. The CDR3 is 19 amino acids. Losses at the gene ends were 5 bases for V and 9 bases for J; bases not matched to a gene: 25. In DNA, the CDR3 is TGTGCCAGCAGTCCCCGTAGAGGGGGCATTCTGGACCGGAGTGGTGAGCAGTTCTTC. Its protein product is CASSPRRGGILDRSGEQFF.